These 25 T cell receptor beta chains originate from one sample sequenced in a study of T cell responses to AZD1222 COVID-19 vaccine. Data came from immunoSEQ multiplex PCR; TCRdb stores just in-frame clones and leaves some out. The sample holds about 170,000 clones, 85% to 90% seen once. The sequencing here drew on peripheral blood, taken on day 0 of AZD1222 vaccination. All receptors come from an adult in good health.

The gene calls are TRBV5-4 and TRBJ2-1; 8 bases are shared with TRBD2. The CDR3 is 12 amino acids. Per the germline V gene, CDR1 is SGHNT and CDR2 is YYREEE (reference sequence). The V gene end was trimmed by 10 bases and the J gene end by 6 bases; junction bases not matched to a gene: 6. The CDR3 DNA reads TGTGCCTCCACGGGGGGGACCAATGAGCAGTTCTTC. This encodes CASTGGTNEQFF.

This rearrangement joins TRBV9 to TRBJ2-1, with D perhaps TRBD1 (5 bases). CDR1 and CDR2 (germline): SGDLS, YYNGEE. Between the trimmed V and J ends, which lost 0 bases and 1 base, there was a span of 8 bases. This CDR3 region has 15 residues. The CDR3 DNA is TGTGCCAGCAGCGTAGTAGGGGTATCCTACAATGAGCAGTTCTTC. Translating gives CASSVVGVSYNEQFF.

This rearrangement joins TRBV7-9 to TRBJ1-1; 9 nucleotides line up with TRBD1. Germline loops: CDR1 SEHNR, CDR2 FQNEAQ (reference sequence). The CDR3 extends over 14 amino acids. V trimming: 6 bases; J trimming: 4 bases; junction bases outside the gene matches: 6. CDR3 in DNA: TGTGCCAGCAGTCGGGACAGGGTTGGCACTGAAGCTTTCTTT. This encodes CASSRDRVGTEAFF. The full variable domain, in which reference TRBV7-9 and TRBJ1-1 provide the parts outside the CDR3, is DTGVSQNPRHKITKRGQNVTFRCDPISEHNRLYWYRQTLGQGPEFLTYFQNEAQLEKSRLLSDRFSAERPKGSFSTLEIQRTEQGDSAMYLCASSRDRVGTEAFFGQGTRLTVV.

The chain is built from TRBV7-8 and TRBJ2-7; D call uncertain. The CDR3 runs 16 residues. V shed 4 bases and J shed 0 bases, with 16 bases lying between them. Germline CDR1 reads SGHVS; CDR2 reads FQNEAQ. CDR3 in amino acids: CASSSRAHPTSYEQYF. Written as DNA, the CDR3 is TGTGCCAGCAGCTCTCGGGCCCACCCAACCTCCTACGAGCAGTACTTC.

The CDR3 is CASSFGRAHEQYV. For the CDR3, the DNA is TGTGCCAGCAGCTTTGGCAGGGCCCACGAGCAGTACGTC. This sequence joins TRBV5-4 and TRBJ2-7, with D possibly TRBD1 on 5 matching bases. With 2 bases removed from V and 5 bases from J, the gap between germline ends came to 11 bases. Germline V gene sequence: CDR1 SGHNT, CDR2 YYREEE (reference sequence). The CDR3 length is 13 residues.

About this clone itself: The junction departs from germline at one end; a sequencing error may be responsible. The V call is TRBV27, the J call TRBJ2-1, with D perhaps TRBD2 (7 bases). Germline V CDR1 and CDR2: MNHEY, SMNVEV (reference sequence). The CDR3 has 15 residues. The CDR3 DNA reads TGTGCGAGCAAAAAGGGAGGGGGGAACTACAATGAGCAGTTCTTC. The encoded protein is CASKKGGGNYNEQFF.

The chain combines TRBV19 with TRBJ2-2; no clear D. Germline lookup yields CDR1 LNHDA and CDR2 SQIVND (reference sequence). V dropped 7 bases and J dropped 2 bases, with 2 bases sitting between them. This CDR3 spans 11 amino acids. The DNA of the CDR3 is TGTGCCAGTAAAAACACCGGGGAGCTGTTTTTT. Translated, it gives CASKNTGELFF.

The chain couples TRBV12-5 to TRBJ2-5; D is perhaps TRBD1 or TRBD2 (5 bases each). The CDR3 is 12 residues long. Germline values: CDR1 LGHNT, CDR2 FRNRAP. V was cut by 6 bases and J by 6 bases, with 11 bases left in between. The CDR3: CASGMGVKTQYF. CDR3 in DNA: TGTGCTAGTGGGATGGGGGTGAAGACCCAGTACTTC.

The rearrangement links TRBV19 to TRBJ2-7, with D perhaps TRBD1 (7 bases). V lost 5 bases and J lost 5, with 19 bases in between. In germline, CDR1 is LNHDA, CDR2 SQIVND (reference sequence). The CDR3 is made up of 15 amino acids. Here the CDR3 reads CASSPRGGGLHEQYF. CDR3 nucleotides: TGTGCCAGTAGTCCCCGTGGAGGGGGCTTACACGAGCAGTACTTC.

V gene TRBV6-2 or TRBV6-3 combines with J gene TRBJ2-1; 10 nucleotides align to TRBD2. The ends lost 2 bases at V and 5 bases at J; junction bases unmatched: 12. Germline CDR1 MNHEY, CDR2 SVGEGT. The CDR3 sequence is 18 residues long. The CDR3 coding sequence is TGTGCCAGCAGTTACCAAGGGGTAGCGGGGGGTTCGGACAATGAGCAGTTCTTC. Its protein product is CASSYQGVAGGSDNEQFF.

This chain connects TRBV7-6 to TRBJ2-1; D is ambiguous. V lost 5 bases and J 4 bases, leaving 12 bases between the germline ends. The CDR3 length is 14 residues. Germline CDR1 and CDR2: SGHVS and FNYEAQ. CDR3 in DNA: TGTGCCAGCAGCCCAGATGTGGGTTACAATGAGCAGTTCTTC. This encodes CASSPDVGYNEQFF.

Written as DNA, the CDR3 is TGCGCCAGCAGCCAAGATACAGGGCCCTCCTCTGGAAACACCATATATTTT. Residues: CASSQDTGPSSGNTIYF. The rearrangement joins TRBV4-3 to TRBJ1-3; TRBD1 might be the D (6 bases). Germline CDR1 and CDR2: LGHNA and YSLEER. V lost 0 bases and J lost 0, with 12 bases in between. The CDR3 extends over 17 amino acids.

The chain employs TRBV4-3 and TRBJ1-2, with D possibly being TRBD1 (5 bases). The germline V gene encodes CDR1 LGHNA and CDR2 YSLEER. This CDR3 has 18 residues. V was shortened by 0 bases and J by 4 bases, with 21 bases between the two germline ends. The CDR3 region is CASSQDWGGNDLFYGYTF. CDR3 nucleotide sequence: TGCGCCAGCAGCCAAGATTGGGGCGGAAACGATTTGTTCTATGGCTACACCTTC.

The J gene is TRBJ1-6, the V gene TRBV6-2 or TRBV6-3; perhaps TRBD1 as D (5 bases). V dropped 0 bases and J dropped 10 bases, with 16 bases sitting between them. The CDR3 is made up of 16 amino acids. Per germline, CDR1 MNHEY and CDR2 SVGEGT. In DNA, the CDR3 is TGTGCCAGCAGTTACTCGGGGCCGGGGTCGGGATCACCCCTCCACTTT. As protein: CASSYSGPGSGSPLHF.

In nucleotides, the CDR3 is TGTGCCGCCAGGTTTTCCTCTGGAAACACCATATATTTT. Translated, it gives CAARFSSGNTIYF. The chain recombines TRBV19 with TRBJ1-3, with no clear D. This CDR3 contains 13 residues. The V end lost 11 bases, the J end lost 0 bases, and 11 bases lay between the germline ends. CDR1 and CDR2 (germline): LNHDA, SQIVND (reference sequence). The full variable domain, with the rest looked up from reference TRBV19 and TRBJ1-3, is DGGITQSPKYLFRKEGQNVTLSCEQNLNHDAMYWYRQDPGQGLRLIYYSQIVNDFQKGDIAEGYSVSREKKESFPLTVTSAQKNPTAFYLCAARFSSGNTIYFGEGSWLTVV.

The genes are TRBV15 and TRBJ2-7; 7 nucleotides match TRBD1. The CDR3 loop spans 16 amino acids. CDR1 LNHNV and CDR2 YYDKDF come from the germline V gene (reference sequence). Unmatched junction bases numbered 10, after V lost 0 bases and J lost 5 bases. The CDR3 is CATSRDRRGLSNEQYF. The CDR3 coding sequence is TGTGCCACCAGCAGAGATCGTAGGGGGCTGAGTAACGAGCAGTACTTC.

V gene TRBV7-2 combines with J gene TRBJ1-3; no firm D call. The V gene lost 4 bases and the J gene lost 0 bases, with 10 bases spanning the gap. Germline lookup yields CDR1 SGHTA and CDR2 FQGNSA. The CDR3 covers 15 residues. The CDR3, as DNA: TGTGCCAGCAGCTCTAGGCCATTCTCTGGAAACACCATATATTTT. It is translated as CASSSRPFSGNTIYF.

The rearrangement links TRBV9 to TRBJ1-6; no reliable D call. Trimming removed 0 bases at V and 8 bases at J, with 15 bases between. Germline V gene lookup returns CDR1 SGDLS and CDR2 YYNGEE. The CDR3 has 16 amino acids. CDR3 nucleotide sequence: TGTGCCAGCAGCGTAGCTCCCCAAGCGGATTATTCACCCCTCCACTTT. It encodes CASSVAPQADYSPLHF.

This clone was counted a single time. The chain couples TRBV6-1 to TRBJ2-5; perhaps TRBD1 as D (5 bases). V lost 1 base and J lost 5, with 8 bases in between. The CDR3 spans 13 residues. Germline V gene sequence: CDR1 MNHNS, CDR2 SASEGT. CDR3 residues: CASSEVGRETQYF. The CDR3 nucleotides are TGTGCCAGCAGTGAAGTGGGGCGGGAGACCCAGTACTTC.

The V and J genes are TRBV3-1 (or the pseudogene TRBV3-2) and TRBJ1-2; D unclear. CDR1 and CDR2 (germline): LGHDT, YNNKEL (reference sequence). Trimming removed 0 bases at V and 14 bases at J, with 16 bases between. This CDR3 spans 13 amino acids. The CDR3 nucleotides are TGTGCCAGCAGCCAAGAAGGTCGGTTAGGGTCGACCTTC. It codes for CASSQEGRLGSTF.

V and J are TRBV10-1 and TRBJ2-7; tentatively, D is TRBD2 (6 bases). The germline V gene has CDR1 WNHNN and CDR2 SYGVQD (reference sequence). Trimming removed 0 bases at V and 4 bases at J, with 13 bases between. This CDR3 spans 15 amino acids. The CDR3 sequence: CASSESTGGRYEQYF. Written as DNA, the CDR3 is TGCGCCAGCAGTGAGTCAACTGGGGGGAGATACGAGCAGTACTTC.

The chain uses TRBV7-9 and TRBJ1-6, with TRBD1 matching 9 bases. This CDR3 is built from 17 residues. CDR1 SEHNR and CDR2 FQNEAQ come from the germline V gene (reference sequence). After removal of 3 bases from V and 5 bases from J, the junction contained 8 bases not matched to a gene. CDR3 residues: CASSFIWGQGNNSPLHF. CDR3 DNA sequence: TGTGCCAGCAGCTTTATATGGGGACAGGGAAATAATTCACCCCTCCACTTT.

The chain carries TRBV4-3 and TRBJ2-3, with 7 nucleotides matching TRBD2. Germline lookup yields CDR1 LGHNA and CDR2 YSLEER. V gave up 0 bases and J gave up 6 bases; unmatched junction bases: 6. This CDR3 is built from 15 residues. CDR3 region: CASSQETGEGDTQYF. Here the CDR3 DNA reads TGCGCCAGCAGCCAAGAAACGGGGGAGGGGGATACGCAGTATTTT.

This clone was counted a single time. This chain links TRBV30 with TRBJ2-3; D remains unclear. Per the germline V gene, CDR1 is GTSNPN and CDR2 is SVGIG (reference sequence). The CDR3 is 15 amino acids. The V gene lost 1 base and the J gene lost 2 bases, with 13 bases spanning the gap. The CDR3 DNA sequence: TGTGCCTGGAGTGGGGGATGGGGATACACAGATACGCAGTATTTT. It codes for CAWSGGWGYTDTQYF. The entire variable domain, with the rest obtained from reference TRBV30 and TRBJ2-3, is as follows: SQTIHQWPATLVQPVGSPLSLECTVEGTSNPNLYWYRQAAGRGLQLLFYSVGIGQISSEVPQNLSASRPQDRQFILSSKKLLLSDSGFYLCAWSGGWGYTDTQYFGPGTRLTVL.

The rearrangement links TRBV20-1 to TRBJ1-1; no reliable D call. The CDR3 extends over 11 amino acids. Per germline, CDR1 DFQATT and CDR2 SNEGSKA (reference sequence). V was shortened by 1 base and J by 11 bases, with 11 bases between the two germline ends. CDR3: CSARVGWSAFF. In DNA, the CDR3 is TGCAGTGCTAGAGTCGGTTGGAGTGCTTTCTTT.